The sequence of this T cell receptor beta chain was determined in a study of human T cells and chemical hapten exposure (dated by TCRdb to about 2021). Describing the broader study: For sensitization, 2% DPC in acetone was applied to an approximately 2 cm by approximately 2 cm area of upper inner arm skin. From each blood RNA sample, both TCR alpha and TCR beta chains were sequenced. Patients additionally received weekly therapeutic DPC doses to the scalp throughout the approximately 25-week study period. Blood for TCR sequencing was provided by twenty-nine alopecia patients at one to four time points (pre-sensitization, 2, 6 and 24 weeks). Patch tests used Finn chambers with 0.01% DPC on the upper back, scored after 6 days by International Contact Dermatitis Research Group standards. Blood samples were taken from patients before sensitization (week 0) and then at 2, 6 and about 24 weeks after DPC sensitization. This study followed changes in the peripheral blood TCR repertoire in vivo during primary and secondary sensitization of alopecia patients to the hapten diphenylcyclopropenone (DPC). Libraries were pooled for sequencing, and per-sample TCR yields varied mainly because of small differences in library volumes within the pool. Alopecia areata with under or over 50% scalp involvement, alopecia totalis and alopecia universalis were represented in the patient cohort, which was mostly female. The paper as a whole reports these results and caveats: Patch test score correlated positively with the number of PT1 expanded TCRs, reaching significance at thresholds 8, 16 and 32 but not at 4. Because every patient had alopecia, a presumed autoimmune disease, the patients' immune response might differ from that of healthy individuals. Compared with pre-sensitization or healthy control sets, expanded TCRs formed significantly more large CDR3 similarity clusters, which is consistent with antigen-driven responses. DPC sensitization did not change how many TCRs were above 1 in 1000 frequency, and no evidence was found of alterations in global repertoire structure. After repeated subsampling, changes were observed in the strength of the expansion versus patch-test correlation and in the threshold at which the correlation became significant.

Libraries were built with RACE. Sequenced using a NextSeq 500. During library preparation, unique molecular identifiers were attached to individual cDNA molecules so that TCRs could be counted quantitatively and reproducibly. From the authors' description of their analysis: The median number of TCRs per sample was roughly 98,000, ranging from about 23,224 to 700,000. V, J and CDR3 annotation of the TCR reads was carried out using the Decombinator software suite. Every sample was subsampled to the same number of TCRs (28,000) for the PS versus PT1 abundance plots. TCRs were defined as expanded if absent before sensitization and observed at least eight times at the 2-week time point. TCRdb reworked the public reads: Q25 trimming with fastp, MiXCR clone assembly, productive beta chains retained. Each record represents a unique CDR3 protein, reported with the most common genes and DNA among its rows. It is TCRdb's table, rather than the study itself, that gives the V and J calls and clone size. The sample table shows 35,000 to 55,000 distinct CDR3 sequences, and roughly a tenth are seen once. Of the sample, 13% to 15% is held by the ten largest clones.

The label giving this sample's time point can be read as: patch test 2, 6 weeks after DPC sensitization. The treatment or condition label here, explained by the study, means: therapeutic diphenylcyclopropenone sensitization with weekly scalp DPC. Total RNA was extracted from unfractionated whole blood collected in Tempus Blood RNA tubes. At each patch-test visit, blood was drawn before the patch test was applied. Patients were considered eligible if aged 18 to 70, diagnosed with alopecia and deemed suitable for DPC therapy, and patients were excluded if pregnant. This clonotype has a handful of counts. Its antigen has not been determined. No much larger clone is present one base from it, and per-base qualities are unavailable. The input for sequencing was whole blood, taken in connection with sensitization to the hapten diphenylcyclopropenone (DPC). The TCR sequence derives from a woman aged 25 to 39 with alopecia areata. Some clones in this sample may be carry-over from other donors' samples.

CDR3 loop: CASSPRAKRADTQYF. The DNA sequence reads TGTGCCAGCAGCCCCCGGGCCAAAAGGGCAGATACGCAGTATTTT. This chain joins TRBV7-6 to TRBJ2-3, with the D gene not clear enough to name. The germline V gene specifies SGHVS as CDR1 and FNYEAQ as CDR2. From the cysteine up to the phenylalanine, the CDR3 has a length of 15 residues. The entry retains the CDR3 DNA only, 45 bases that are in frame from base 1. V was cut back by 5 bases and J by 4 bases, leaving a gap of 16 bases between them.